The sequence of this T cell receptor beta chain was determined in a study of cytomegalovirus exposure and HLA in healthy donors. Study-wide results and limits: In vitro assays verified that a few CMV-associated chains recognized CMV antigens specifically. Reports showed the classifier diagnosing cytomegalovirus status with high specificity and sensitivity. There were around 160 TCR beta chains listed as cytomegalovirus-associated.

The donors were members of the roughly 120-subject validation cohort (separate from the roughly 670-subject first cohort). Per the germline V gene, CDR1 is KGHSH and CDR2 is LQKENI. The length of the CDR3 is 16 residues. Trimming took 5 bases from V and 4 from J; bases not matched to a gene: 14. The sample holds a few counts of this clone. Antigen: not known. Method: immunoSEQ multiplex PCR; TCRdb's copy keeps in-frame clones and lacks some. The profile shows 150,000 to 250,000 clones, around 80% of them singletons. The material sequenced was PBMCs. The sequence was collected from a woman in her twenties or thirties in good health and CMV-seropositive. The J gene is TRBJ2-7, the V gene TRBV18; 7 nucleotides line up with TRBD1. The CDR3 DNA reads as TGTGCCAGCTCATCCGTGACAGGGAGACAGGGTTACGAGCAGTACTTC. It is translated as CASSSVTGRQGYEQYF.